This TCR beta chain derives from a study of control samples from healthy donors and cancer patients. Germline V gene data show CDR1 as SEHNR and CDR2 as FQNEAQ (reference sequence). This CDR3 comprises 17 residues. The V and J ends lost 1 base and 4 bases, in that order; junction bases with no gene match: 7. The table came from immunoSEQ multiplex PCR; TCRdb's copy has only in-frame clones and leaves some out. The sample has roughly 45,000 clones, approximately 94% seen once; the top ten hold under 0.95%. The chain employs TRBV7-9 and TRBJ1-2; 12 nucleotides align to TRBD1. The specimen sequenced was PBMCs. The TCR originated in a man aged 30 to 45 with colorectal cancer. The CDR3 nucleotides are TGTGCCAGCAGCTTAGGCCCGGGACAGGGGGCCCTCTATGGCTACACCTTC. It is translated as CASSLGPGQGALYGYTF.